Each of the 4 T cell receptor beta chains below was sequenced from the same sample in a study of memory CD4+ T cells and cytomegalovirus serostatus. TCRdb keeps only in-frame clones here, not all; method: immunoSEQ multiplex PCR. The sample carries tens of thousands of clones, around 80% recorded once. Single viable CD3+CD4+CD8-CD45RO+ cells were sorted as the memory CD4+ T cells. Sequencing was performed on memory CD4+ T cells from blood. Source of these receptors: an adult in good health and CMV-seronegative.

The CDR3 spells CASSLRDRDPYGYTF. CDR3 in DNA: TGCGCCAGCAGCCTGAGGGACAGGGATCCCTATGGCTACACCTTC. J is TRBJ1-2 and V is TRBV5-1; 9 bases line up with TRBD1. Germline V gene lookup returns CDR1 SGHRS and CDR2 YFSETQ. V trimming: 4 bases; J trimming: 4 bases; junction bases outside the gene matches: 8. This CDR3 is 15 amino acids long.

This sequence joins TRBV7-2 and TRBJ2-7; D is possibly TRBD1 or TRBD2 (6 bases each). The CDR3 spans 13 residues. Germline CDR1 is SGHTA and CDR2 is FQGNSA. V was clipped by 4 bases and J by 6 bases, with 13 bases between them. The chain's CDR3 is CASSSSSGAEQYF. CDR3 DNA: TGTGCCAGCAGCTCCTCATCGGGGGCCGAGCAGTACTTC. The full variable domain, with the rest looked up from reference TRBV7-2 and TRBJ2-7, is GAGVSQSPSNKVTEKGKDVELRCDPISGHTALYWYRQSLGQGLEFLIYFQGNSAPDKSGLPSDRFSAERTGGSVSTLTIQRTQQEDSAVYLCASSSSSGAEQYFGPGTRLTVT.

This CDR3 is CASRGGRRYSSNQPQHF. The DNA for the CDR3 is TGTGCCAGTAGAGGAGGGCGCCGGTATTCGAGCAATCAGCCCCAGCATTTT. The genes are TRBV19 and TRBJ1-5; D unresolved. V was pared by 6 bases and J by 1 base, with 19 bases between. The length of the CDR3 is 17 residues. Germline CDR1 reads LNHDA; CDR2 reads SQIVND (reference sequence).

This clone occurred a few times. This rearrangement joins TRBV7-2 to TRBJ1-2; D is perhaps TRBD1 (6 bases). Germline V gene data show CDR1 as SGHTA and CDR2 as FQGNSA. The CDR3 spans 11 residues. The CDR3 reads CAAGGSYGYTF. DNA of the CDR3: TGTGCGGCGGGGGGCAGCTATGGCTACACCTTC.